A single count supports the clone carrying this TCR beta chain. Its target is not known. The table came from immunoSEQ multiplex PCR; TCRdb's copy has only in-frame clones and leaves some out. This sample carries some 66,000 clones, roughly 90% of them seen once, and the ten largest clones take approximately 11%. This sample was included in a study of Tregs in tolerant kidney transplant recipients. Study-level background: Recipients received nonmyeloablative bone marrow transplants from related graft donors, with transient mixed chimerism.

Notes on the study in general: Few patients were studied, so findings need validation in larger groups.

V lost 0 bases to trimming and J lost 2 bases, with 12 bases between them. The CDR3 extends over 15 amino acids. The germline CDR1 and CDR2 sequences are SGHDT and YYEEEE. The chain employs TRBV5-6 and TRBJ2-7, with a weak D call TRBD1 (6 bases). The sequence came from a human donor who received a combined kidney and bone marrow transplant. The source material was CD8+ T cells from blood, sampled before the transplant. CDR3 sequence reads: CASSLAIQGPYEQYF. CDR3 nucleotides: TGTGCCAGCAGCTTGGCTATCCAGGGGCCCTACGAGCAGTACTTC.